Listed below are T cell receptor beta chains from one sample, sequenced in a study of control samples from healthy donors and cancer patients. Some clones are missing from TCRdb's copy, which holds only in-frame ones; the method was immunoSEQ multiplex PCR. Of 78,000 or so clones in the sample, about 80% were seen once. Specimen: blood. The receptors originated from a man aged 50 to 59 in good health. CDR3s include the opening cysteine and the closing phenylalanine or tryptophan. D genes are given only for firm matches. Clone size appears in some rows only: once, few, many, or a class for an expanded clone.

size: -; J: TRBJ1-4; D: -; V: TRBV2; DNA: TGTGCCGGAGCGGGGGCTAATGAAAAACTGTTTTTT; CDR3: CAGAGANEKLFF
size: -; J: TRBJ2-7; D: -; V: TRBV21-1; DNA: TGTGCCAGCAGAAAAGGGTGGAACGAGCAGTACTTC; CDR3: CASRKGWNEQYF
size: few; J: TRBJ2-7; D: -; V: TRBV9; DNA: TGTGCCAGCAGCGGGGTCCTTTCCGAGCAGTACTTC; CDR3: CASSGVLSEQYF
size: once; J: TRBJ1-1; D: -; V: TRBV3-1/TRBV3-2; DNA: TGTGCCAGCAGCCAAGATGGAGGTAGGGCTGAAGCTTTCTTT; CDR3: CASSQDGGRAEAFF
size: -; J: TRBJ1-2; D: -; V: TRBV5-1; DNA: TGCGCCAGCAGCTTGGCCGGGCGTACAACTCAAGGAGGCTACACCTTC; CDR3: CASSLAGRTTQGGYTF
size: -; J: TRBJ2-7; D: -; V: TRBV29-1; DNA: TGCAGCGTTGAAGTTAGGGCCGAACAGACCTACGAGCAGTACTTC; CDR3: CSVEVRAEQTYEQYF
size: once; J: TRBJ2-2; D: -; V: TRBV27; DNA: TGTGCCAGCAGTTTCCGGTCGATGGGAACCGGGGAGCTGTTTTTT; CDR3: CASSFRSMGTGELFF
size: -; J: TRBJ1-5; D: -; V: TRBV7-8; DNA: TGTGCCAGCAGCCTCCATGGGCAGCCCCAGCATTTT; CDR3: CASSLHGQPQHF
size: once; J: TRBJ2-7; D: TRBD2; V: TRBV19; DNA: TGTGCCAGTAGTGTGGGACTAGCGGGGAGAAAAACCTACGAGCAGTACTTC; CDR3: CASSVGLAGRKTYEQYF
size: -; J: TRBJ2-3; D: TRBD2; V: TRBV4-3; DNA: TGCGCCAGCAGCCAAGGGACTAGCGGGAGCACAGATACGCAGTATTTT; CDR3: CASSQGTSGSTDTQYF
size: -; J: TRBJ2-7; D: -; V: TRBV11-1; DNA: TGTGCCAGCAGCTTAGGCAGGGGAGTCGGCGAGCAGTACTTC; CDR3: CASSLGRGVGEQYF
size: -; J: TRBJ2-3; D: TRBD1; V: TRBV9; DNA: TGTGCCAGCAGCTCCACGACAGGGGGCGGCACAGATACGCAGTATTTT; CDR3: CASSSTTGGGTDTQYF
size: once; J: TRBJ2-6; D: -; V: TRBV10-3; DNA: TGTGCCATCGGCCCGAGCTCTGGGGCCAACGTCCTGACTTTC; CDR3: CAIGPSSGANVLTF
size: -; J: TRBJ2-1; D: -; V: TRBV7-9; DNA: TGTGCCAGCAGCTTGGGCGTCTCCTACAATGAGCAGTTCTTC; CDR3: CASSLGVSYNEQFF
size: -; J: TRBJ2-3; D: -; V: TRBV13; DNA: TGTGCCAGCAGCCTTCGGGGGACGCAGTATTTT; CDR3: CASSLRGTQYF
size: once; J: TRBJ2-7; D: -; V: TRBV12-3/TRBV12-4; DNA: TGTGCCAGCAGTCCGGGACTTTACGAGCAGTACTTC; CDR3: CASSPGLYEQYF